The present T cell receptor (beta chain) was sequenced within a study of T cell responses to AZD1222 COVID-19 vaccine. The table came from immunoSEQ multiplex PCR; TCRdb's copy has only in-frame clones and leaves some out. This sample carries more than 120,000 clones, 89% of them seen once, and the ten largest clones take roughly 1.8%. Germline V gene lookup returns CDR1 MGHRA and CDR2 YSYEKL. V dropped 3 bases and J dropped 7; count of bases not matched to a gene: 7. This CDR3 spans 14 amino acids. The starting material was peripheral blood, obtained 28 days after the second AZD1222 dose. This sequence originates from an adult who received the AZD1222 COVID-19 vaccine. V gene TRBV4-1 combines with J gene TRBJ2-7, with 9 bases aligning to TRBD1. CDR3 amino acids: CASSHRTGDGEQYF. For the CDR3, the DNA is TGCGCCAGCAGCCATAGGACAGGGGACGGGGAGCAGTACTTC.